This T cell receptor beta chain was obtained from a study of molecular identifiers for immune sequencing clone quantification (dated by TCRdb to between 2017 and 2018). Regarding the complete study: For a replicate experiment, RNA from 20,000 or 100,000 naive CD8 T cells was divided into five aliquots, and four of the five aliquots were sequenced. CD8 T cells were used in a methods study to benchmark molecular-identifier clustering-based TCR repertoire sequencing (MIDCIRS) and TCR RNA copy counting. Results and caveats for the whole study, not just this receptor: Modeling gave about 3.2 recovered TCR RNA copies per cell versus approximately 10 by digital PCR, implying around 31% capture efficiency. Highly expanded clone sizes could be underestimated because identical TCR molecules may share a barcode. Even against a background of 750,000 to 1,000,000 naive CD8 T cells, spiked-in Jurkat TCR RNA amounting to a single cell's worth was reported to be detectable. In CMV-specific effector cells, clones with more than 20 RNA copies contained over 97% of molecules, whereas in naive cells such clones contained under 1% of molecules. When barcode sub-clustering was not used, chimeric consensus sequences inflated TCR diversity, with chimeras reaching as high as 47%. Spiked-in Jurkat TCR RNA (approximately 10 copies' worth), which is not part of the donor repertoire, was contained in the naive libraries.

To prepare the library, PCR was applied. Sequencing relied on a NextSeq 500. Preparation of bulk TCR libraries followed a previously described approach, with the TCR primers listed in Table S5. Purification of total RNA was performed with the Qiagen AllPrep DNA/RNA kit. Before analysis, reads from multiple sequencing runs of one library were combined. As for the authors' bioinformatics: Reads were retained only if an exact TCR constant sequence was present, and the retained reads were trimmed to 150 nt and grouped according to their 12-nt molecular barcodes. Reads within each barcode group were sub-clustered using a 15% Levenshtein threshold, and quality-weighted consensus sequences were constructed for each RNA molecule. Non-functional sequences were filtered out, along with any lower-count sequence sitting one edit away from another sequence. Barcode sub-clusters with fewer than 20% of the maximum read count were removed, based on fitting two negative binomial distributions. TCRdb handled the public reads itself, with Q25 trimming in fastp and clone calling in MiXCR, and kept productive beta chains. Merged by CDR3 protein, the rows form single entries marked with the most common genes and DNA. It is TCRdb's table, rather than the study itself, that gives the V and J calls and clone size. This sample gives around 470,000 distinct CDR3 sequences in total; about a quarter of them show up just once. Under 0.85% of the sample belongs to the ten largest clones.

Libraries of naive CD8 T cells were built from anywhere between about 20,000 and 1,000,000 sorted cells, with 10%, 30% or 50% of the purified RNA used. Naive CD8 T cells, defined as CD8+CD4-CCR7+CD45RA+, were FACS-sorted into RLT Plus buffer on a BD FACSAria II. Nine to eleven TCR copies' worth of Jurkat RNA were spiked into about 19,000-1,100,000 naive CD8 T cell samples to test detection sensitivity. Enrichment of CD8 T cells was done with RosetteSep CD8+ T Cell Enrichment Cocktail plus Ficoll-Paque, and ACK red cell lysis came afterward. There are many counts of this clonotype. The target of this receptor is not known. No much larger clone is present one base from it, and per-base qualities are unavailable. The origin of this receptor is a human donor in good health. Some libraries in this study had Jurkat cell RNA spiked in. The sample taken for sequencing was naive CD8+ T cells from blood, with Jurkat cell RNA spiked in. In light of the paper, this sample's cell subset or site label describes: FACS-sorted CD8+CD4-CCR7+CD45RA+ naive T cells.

The CDR3 corresponds to CASSGAVQPQHF. The bases are TGTGCCAGCAGTGGGGCTGTTCAGCCCCAGCATTTT. In this chain, TRBV6-6 is recombined with TRBJ1-5; TRBD1 is perhaps the D gene, given 5 matching bases. Relative to germline, V is 5 bases shorter and J is 6 bases shorter, with 8 bases between their ends. Its CDR3 holds 12 amino acids, cysteine through phenylalanine. Just CDR3 DNA is preserved here, 36 bases in frame from base 1. CDR1 and CDR2 are drawn from the germline V gene (reference sequence): MNHNY, SVGAGI.